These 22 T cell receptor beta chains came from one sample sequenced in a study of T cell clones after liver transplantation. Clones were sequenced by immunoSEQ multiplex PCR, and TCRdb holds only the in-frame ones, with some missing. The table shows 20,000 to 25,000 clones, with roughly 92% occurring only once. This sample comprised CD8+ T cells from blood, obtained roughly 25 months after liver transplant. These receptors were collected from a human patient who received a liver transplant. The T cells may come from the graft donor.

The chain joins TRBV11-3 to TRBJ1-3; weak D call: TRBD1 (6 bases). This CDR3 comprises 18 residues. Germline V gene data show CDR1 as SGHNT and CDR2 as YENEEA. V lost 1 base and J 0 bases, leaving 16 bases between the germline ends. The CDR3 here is CASSLGGGRTVSGNTIYF. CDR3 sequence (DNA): TGTGCCAGCAGCTTAGGAGGGGGACGTACCGTCTCTGGAAACACCATATATTTT.

The CDR3 loop reads CSVDVGLAGYEQYF. CDR3 coding DNA: TGCAGCGTTGACGTGGGACTAGCGGGTTACGAGCAGTACTTC. The V gene is TRBV29-1, the J gene TRBJ2-7; 12 bases are a match to TRBD2. Germline assignment: CDR1 SQVTM and CDR2 ANQGSEA. CDR3 length: 14 amino acids. Losses at the gene ends were 3 bases for V and 4 bases for J; bases not matched to a gene: 4.

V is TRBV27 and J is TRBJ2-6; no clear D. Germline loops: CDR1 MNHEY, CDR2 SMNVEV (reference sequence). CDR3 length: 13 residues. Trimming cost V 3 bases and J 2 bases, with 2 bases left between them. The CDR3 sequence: CASSFTGANVLTF. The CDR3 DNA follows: TGTGCCAGCAGTTTTACTGGGGCCAACGTCCTGACTTTC.

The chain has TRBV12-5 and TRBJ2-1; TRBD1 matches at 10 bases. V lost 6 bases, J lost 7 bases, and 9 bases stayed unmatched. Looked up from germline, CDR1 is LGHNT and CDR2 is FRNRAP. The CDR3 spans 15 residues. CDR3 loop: CASGLLTGGENEQFF. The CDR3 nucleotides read TGTGCTAGTGGCCTACTGACAGGGGGCGAGAATGAGCAGTTCTTC.

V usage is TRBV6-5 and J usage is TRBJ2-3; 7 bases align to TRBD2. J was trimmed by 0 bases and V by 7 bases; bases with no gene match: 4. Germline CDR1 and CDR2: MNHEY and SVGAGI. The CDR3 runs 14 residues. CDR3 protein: CASTPGLSTDTQYF. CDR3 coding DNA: TGTGCCAGCACTCCGGGACTAAGCACAGATACGCAGTATTTT.

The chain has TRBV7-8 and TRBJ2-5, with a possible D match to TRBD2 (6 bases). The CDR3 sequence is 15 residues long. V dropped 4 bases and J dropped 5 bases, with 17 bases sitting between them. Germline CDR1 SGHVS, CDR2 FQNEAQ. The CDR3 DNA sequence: TGTGCCAGCAGCTCCATGGACTACCCGGGGGAGACCCAGTACTTC. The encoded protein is CASSSMDYPGETQYF.

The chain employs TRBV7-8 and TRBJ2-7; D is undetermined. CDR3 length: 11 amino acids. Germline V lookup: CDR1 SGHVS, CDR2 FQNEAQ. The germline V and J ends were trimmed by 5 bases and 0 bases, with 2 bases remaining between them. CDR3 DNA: TGTGCCAGCAGCAACTCCTACGAGCAGTACTTC. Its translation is CASSNSYEQYF.

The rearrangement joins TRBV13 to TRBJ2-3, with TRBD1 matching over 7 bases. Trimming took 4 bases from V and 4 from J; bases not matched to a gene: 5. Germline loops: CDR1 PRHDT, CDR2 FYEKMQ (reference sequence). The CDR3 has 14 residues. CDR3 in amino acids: CASSSTGVADTQYF. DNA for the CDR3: TGTGCCAGCAGCTCCACAGGGGTGGCAGATACGCAGTATTTT.

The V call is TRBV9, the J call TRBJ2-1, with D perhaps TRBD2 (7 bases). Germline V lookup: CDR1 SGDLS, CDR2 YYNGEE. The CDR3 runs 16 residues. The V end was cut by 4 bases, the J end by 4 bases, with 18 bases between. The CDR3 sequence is CASSPTEGEGYNEQFF. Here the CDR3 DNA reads TGTGCCAGCAGCCCGACCGAGGGGGAGGGATACAATGAGCAGTTCTTC.

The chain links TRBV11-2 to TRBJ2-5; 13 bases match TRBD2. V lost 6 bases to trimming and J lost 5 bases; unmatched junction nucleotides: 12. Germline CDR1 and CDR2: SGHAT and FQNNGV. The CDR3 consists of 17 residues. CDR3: CASRPGLAGAGRETQYF. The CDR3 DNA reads TGTGCCAGCAGACCCGGACTAGCGGGAGCCGGTCGGGAGACCCAGTACTTC.

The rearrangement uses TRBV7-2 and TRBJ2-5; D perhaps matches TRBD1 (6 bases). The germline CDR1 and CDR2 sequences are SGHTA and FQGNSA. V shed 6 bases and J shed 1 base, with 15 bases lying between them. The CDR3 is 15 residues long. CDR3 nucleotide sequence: TGTGCCAGCAGAGGGACGGGACACCTCCAAGAGACCCAGTACTTC. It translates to CASRGTGHLQETQYF. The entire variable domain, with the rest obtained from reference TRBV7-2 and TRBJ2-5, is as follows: GAGVSQSPSNKVTEKGKDVELRCDPISGHTALYWYRQSLGQGLEFLIYFQGNSAPDKSGLPSDRFSAERTGGSVSTLTIQRTQQEDSAVYLCASRGTGHLQETQYFGPGTRLLVL.

The CDR3 nucleotides are TGTGCCAGCAGCTCGACAGGGTTTGCAACTAATGAAAAACTGTTTTTT. It is translated as CASSSTGFATNEKLFF. The rearrangement uses TRBV7-9 and TRBJ1-4, with 7 bases lining up with TRBD1. Trimming cost V 4 bases and J 0 bases; bases outside gene matches: 5. Germline-derived CDR1 and CDR2 are SEHNR and FQNEAQ (reference sequence). The CDR3 covers 16 residues. Supplemented by reference TRBV7-9 and TRBJ1-4, the full variable domain reads DTGVSQNPRHKITKRGQNVTFRCDPISEHNRLYWYRQTLGQGPEFLTYFQNEAQLEKSRLLSDRFSAERPKGSFSTLEIQRTEQGDSAMYLCASSSTGFATNEKLFFGSGTQLSVL.

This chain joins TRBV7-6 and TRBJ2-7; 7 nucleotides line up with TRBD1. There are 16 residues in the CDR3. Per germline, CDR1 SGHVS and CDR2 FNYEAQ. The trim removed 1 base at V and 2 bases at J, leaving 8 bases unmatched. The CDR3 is CASSLEGTVYTYEQYF. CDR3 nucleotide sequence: TGTGCCAGCAGCTTAGAGGGGACAGTCTACACCTACGAGCAGTACTTC.

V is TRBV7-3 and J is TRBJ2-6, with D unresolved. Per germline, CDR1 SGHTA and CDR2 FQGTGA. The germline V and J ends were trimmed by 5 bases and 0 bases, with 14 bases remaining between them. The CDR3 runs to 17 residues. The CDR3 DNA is TGTGCCAGCAGCACATCAGGAGAACTCTCTGGGGCCAACGTCCTGACTTTC. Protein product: CASSTSGELSGANVLTF. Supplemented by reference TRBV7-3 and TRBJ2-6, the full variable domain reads GAGVSQTPSNKVTEKGKYVELRCDPISGHTALYWYRQSLGQGPEFLIYFQGTGAADDSGLPNDRFFAVRPEGSVSTLKIQRTERGDSAVYLCASSTSGELSGANVLTFGAGSRLTVL.

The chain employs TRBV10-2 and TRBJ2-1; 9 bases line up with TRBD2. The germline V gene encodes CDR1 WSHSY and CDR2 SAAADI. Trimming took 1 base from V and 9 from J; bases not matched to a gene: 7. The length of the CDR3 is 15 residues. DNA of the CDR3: TGCGCCAGCAGTGAGTTTATAGCGGGAGTGGGTGAGCAGTTCTTC. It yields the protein CASSEFIAGVGEQFF.

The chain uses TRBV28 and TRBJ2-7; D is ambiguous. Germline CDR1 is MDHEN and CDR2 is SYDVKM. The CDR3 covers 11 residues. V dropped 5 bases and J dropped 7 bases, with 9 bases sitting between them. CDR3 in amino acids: CASSPPGEQYF. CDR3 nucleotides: TGTGCCAGCAGTCCCCCCGGGGAGCAGTACTTC.

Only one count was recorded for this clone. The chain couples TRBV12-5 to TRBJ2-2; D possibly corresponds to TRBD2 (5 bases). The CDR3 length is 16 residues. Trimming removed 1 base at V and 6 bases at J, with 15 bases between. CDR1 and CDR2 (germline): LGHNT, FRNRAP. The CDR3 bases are TGTGCTAGTGGTTTGGACGAGGGCCGAGTATCCGGGGAGCTGTTTTTT. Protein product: CASGLDEGRVSGELFF. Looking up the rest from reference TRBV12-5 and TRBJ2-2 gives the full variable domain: DARVTQTPRHKVTEMGQEVTMRCQPILGHNTVFWYRQTMMQGLELLAYFRNRAPLDDSGMPKDRFSAEMPDATLATLKIQPSEPRDSAVYFCASGLDEGRVSGELFFGEGSRLTVL.

The CDR3 reads CASSFGGHEQYF. CDR3 bases: TGTGCCAGCAGTTTCGGGGGGCACGAGCAGTACTTC. V usage is TRBV27 and J usage is TRBJ2-7; a weak D match, TRBD2 (7 bases). This CDR3 spans 12 amino acids. Germline assignment: CDR1 MNHEY and CDR2 SMNVEV (reference sequence). V gave up 3 bases and J gave up 5 bases, with 8 bases separating them.

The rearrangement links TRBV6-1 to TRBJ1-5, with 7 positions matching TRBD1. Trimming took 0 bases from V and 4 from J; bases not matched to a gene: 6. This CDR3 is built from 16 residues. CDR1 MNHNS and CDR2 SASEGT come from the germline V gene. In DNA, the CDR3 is TGTGCCAGCAGTGAAGCTTGGGACAGCAGTAATCAGCCCCAGCATTTT. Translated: CASSEAWDSSNQPQHF.

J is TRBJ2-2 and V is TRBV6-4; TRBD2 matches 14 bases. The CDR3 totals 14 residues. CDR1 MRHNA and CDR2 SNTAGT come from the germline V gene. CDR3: CTGLAGVRTGELFF. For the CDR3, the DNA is TGTACGGGACTAGCGGGAGTGCGGACCGGGGAGCTGTTTTTT.

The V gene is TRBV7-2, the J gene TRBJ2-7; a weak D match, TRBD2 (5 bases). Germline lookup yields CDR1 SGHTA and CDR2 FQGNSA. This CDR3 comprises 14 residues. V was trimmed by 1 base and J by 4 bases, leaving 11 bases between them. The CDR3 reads CASSLVDRGYEQYF. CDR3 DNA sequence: TGTGCCAGCAGCTTAGTTGATCGGGGTTACGAGCAGTACTTC.

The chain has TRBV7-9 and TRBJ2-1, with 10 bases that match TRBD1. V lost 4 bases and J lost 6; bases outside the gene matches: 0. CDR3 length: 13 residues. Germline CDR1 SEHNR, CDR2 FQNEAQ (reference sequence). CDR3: CASSWTGGNEQFF. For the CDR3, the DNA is TGTGCCAGCAGCTGGACAGGGGGCAATGAGCAGTTCTTC.